The T cell receptor (beta chain) described here comes from a study of blood T cells in healthy people across ages. A J-beta primer mix and a sample-barcoded 5' primer were used in a second PCR of roughly 6 to 11 cycles. TCRdb called the 5' RACE reads again in MiXCR, with one record for every CDR3 protein. The data contain 1,100,000 or so distinct CDR3 sequences, around 43% of them singletons. Germline CDR1 reads DFQATT; CDR2 reads SNEGSKA (reference sequence). V lost 6 bases and J 2 bases, leaving 14 bases between the germline ends. This CDR3 contains 13 residues. What was sequenced was blood. This sequence originates from a woman aged 60 to 75 in good health. The chain recombines TRBV20-1 with TRBJ2-7; D assignment may be TRBD1 or TRBD2 (5 bases each). CDR3 in DNA: TGCAGTGCCCTCGAGGGACGAACCTACGAGCAGTACTTC. This translates into CSALEGRTYEQYF.